The 18 T cell receptor beta chains reported below all come from one sample, sequenced in a study of OX40 agonist ivuxolimab in advanced cancers. The protocol was immunoSEQ multiplex PCR, while the TCRdb copy is restricted to in-frame clones and leaves out a portion. The table has about 84,000 clones, around four fifths seen once. The sequences come from CD4+ or CD8+ T cells sorted from blood, collected in a trial of the OX40 agonist ivuxolimab. Receptors were obtained from an adult with an advanced solid tumor such as melanoma, head and neck, liver or kidney cancer.

This sequence joins TRBV5-5 and TRBJ1-1; 12 positions match TRBD1. The germline gives CDR1 SGHKS, CDR2 YYEKEE (reference sequence). The CDR3 runs 15 residues. J lost 4 bases, V lost 4 bases, and 5 bases had no gene match. The DNA for the CDR3 is TGTGCCAGCAGCATAGGGACAGGGGGCGTCACTGAAGCTTTCTTT. It is translated as CASSIGTGGVTEAFF.

The chain carries TRBV5-1 and TRBJ2-7; 8 nucleotides agree with TRBD2. J lost 2 bases, V lost 6 bases, and 7 bases had no gene match. This CDR3 has 14 amino acids. Germline V gene lookup returns CDR1 SGHRS and CDR2 YFSETQ. CDR3 sequence reads: CASTLAGSPYEQYF. CDR3 DNA sequence: TGCGCCAGCACATTAGCGGGATCTCCCTACGAGCAGTACTTC.

This clone was counted a single time. The chain is built from TRBV2 and TRBJ1-5; weak D call: TRBD1 (5 bases). V lost 3 bases to trimming and J lost 7 bases, with 13 bases between them. This CDR3 has 14 amino acids. Germline V gene lookup returns CDR1 SNHLY and CDR2 FYNNEI. The CDR3 sequence: CASSDRDLRQPQHF. As DNA, the CDR3 is TGTGCCAGCAGTGACAGGGACCTTCGCCAGCCCCAGCATTTT.

As regards this clone: The same CDR3 arises from other DNA sequences in this sample as well. The chain links TRBV7-2 to TRBJ2-7, with a tentative D call TRBD2 (5 bases). V was clipped by 8 bases and J by 0 bases, with 14 bases between them. The CDR3 covers 14 residues. Looked up from germline, CDR1 is SGHTA and CDR2 is FQGNSA. In DNA, the CDR3 is TGTGCCAGCTCCAGGAGCGGATCCTCCTACGAGCAGTACTTC. Translated: CASSRSGSSYEQYF.

The J gene is TRBJ1-2, the V gene TRBV4-2, with a possible D match to TRBD1 (5 bases). CDR1 is LGHNA and CDR2 is YNFKEQ in the germline V gene. V was pared by 1 base and J by 11 bases, with 17 bases between. This CDR3 spans 14 amino acids. The CDR3 DNA sequence: TGTGCCAGCAGCCAAGGGGGATCCGGGGGGAGTTACACCTTC. Its protein is CASSQGGSGGSYTF.

The chain employs TRBV5-5 and TRBJ2-2; 7 bases are a match to TRBD1. Germline CDR1 reads SGHKS; CDR2 reads YYEKEE (reference sequence). J lost 0 bases, V lost 1 base, and 3 bases had no gene match. The length of the CDR3 is 16 residues. The CDR3 region is CASSLRQGPNTGELFF. The CDR3 nucleotides read TGTGCCAGCAGCTTGAGACAGGGCCCGAACACCGGGGAGCTGTTTTTT. Supplemented by reference TRBV5-5 and TRBJ2-2, the full variable domain reads DAGVTQSPTHLIKTRGQQVTLRCSPISGHKSVSWYQQVLGQGPQFIFQYYEKEERGRGNFPDRFSARQFPNYSSELNVNALLLGDSALYLCASSLRQGPNTGELFFGEGSRLTVL.

The V call is TRBV10-3, the J call TRBJ1-1; 7 bases map to TRBD1. Germline CDR1 reads ENHRY; CDR2 reads SYGVKD. J was trimmed by 8 bases and V by 0 bases; bases with no gene match: 15. This CDR3 region has 17 residues. The DNA for the CDR3 is TGTGCCATCAGTGAGTCACTTGGGACAGCAACCTCTTTAGAAGCTTTCTTT. Encoded protein: CAISESLGTATSLEAFF.

This clone turned up a few times. The chain links TRBV7-6 to TRBJ1-5; D gene uncertain. Germline V gives CDR1 SGHVS, CDR2 FNYEAQ. V was cut by 11 bases and J by 1 base, with 15 bases left in between. The CDR3 totals 14 residues. This chain's CDR3 is CAVGEGKSNQPQHF. The CDR3 region has the DNA TGTGCCGTCGGGGAGGGTAAAAGCAATCAGCCCCAGCATTTT.

The chain links TRBV2 to TRBJ2-5; 7 positions match TRBD2. With 1 base clipped from V and 5 bases from J, the junction kept 4 bases outside the gene matches. Germline assignment: CDR1 SNHLY and CDR2 FYNNEI. The CDR3 covers 14 residues. In nucleotides, the CDR3 is TGTGCCAGCAGTGAAGGGACTAGGGGCGAGACCCAGTACTTC. Protein: CASSEGTRGETQYF.

This rearrangement joins TRBV5-5 to TRBJ1-2; 8 bases align to TRBD1. With 0 bases clipped from V and 1 base from J, the junction kept 5 bases outside the gene matches. From germline, CDR1 is SGHKS and CDR2 YYEKEE (reference sequence). This CDR3 region has 16 residues. CDR3 in DNA: TGTGCCAGCAGCTTGGTGGCGGGACAGGTTAACTATGGCTACACCTTC. As protein: CASSLVAGQVNYGYTF.

This chain links TRBV30 with TRBJ1-2; D remains ambiguous. The CDR3 runs 14 residues. Germline loops: CDR1 GTSNPN, CDR2 SVGIG (reference sequence). V was shortened by 0 bases and J by 3 bases, with 11 bases between the two germline ends. The CDR3 DNA follows: TGTGCCTGGAGTGTACAATTAGGCCACTATGGCTACACCTTC. It translates to CAWSVQLGHYGYTF.

A few counts support this clone. The V gene is TRBV5-1, the J gene TRBJ1-3; 9 bases are shared with TRBD1. From germline, CDR1 is SGHRS and CDR2 YFSETQ. The junction had 3 bases not matched to a gene; V was cut back by 0 bases and J by 2 bases. CDR3 length: 16 residues. CDR3 DNA: TGCGCCAGCAGCTTGGCGGGGACAGGGACTGGAAACACCATATATTTT. Protein: CASSLAGTGTGNTIYF.

The chain couples TRBV6-5 to TRBJ2-7, with 8 bases fitting TRBD1. Germline V gene sequence: CDR1 MNHEY, CDR2 SVGAGI. The CDR3 is 13 amino acids. With 2 bases clipped from V and 3 bases from J, the junction kept 0 bases outside the gene matches. The CDR3 nucleotides read TGTGCCAGCAGTTACGGGACAGGCTACGAGCAGTACTTC. Translating it yields CASSYGTGYEQYF.

This chain links TRBV18 with TRBJ1-1; TRBD1 matches 7 bases. The CDR3 contains 14 residues. Germline loops: CDR1 KGHSH, CDR2 LQKENI. Trimming at V came to 4 bases and at J to 8 bases, leaving 10 bases not matched to a gene. CDR3 sequence: CASSLTGLPSEAFF. The DNA for the CDR3 is TGTGCCAGCTCACTGACAGGGCTGCCCTCCGAAGCTTTCTTT.

This clone has just one count. The V and J genes are TRBV19 and TRBJ2-1; 12 bases map to TRBD2. Germline V gene lookup returns CDR1 LNHDA and CDR2 SQIVND (reference sequence). Trimming removed 3 bases from V and 5 bases from J; junction bases left unmatched: 8. This CDR3 has 17 amino acids. This chain's CDR3 is CASSILRLAGAHNEQFF. CDR3 nucleotide sequence: TGTGCCAGTAGTATCCTCCGACTAGCGGGGGCCCACAATGAGCAGTTCTTC.

The V gene is TRBV27, the J gene TRBJ1-6; D might be TRBD1 (5 bases). Trimming took 0 bases from V and 9 from J, leaving 15 bases between them. Germline V CDR1 and CDR2: MNHEY, SMNVEV (reference sequence). The CDR3 is 16 residues long. Here the CDR3 DNA reads TGTGCCAGCAGTTTATCCGGGGCCAGGGAACGTTCACCCCTCCACTTT. It is translated as CASSLSGARERSPLHF.

The rearrangement joins TRBV5-4 to TRBJ2-2; TRBD2 might be the D (6 bases). The CDR3 runs 15 residues. V was cut by 4 bases and J by 1 base, with 11 bases left in between. Germline assignment: CDR1 SGHNT and CDR2 YYREEE (reference sequence). The CDR3 coding sequence is TGTGCCAGCAGCCTGGGGGGAGAGAACACCGGGGAGCTGTTTTTT. As protein: CASSLGGENTGELFF.

The rearrangement links TRBV27 to TRBJ2-3; 9 positions agree with TRBD1. CDR1 is MNHEY and CDR2 is SMNVEV in the germline V gene (reference sequence). Germline trimming cut 5 bases from V and 7 bases from J; bases unmatched to any gene: 19. This CDR3 is built from 18 residues. The CDR3 sequence is CASSPTIRPGQGVHTQYF. The CDR3 bases are TGTGCCAGCAGTCCCACAATTCGTCCGGGACAGGGAGTACATACGCAGTATTTT.